What follows are 5 T cell receptor beta chains derived from one specimen sequenced in a study of shared clonotypes between healthy human individuals. Method: immunoSEQ multiplex PCR; TCRdb's copy keeps in-frame clones and lacks some. The sample lists roughly 1,600,000 clones, approximately 98.5% occurring once. Input material: naive CD4+ T cells sorted from blood. Subset of the sample: CD45RA+ positively selected. The receptors stem from a man in his thirties or forties in good health.

J is TRBJ2-7 and V is TRBV5-4, with 12 nucleotides matching TRBD2. The junction had 3 bases not matched to a gene; V was cut back by 0 bases and J by 2 bases. The CDR3 covers 16 residues. Germline V lookup: CDR1 SGHNT, CDR2 YYREEE (reference sequence). The CDR3 nucleotides are TGTGCCAGCAGCTTGGGTCGGACTAGCGGGACCTACGAGCAGTACTTC. Translation gives CASSLGRTSGTYEQYF.

CDR3 sequence (DNA): TGTGCCAGCAGCTTACCTGGGGCCAACGTCCTGACTTTC. It specifies CASSLPGANVLTF. The chain has TRBV5-6 and TRBJ2-6; D not resolved. This CDR3 is built from 13 residues. Germline-derived CDR1 and CDR2 are SGHDT and YYEEEE. Trimming stripped 2 bases from V and 2 bases from J, with 2 bases between.

A remark on this clone: Other DNA sequences in this specimen translate into the identical CDR3. The chain links TRBV9 to TRBJ2-3; 7 nucleotides line up with TRBD2. Germline CDR1 SGDLS, CDR2 YYNGEE. The length of the CDR3 is 14 residues. V lost 2 bases and J lost 3; bases outside the gene matches: 3. The CDR3 DNA follows: TGTGCCAGCAGCGTCCGCGGGAGTACAGATACGCAGTATTTT. It specifies CASSVRGSTDTQYF.

V is TRBV19 and J is TRBJ2-3; a weak D match, TRBD2 (6 bases). CDR1 is LNHDA, CDR2 SQIVND, per germline (reference sequence). The V and J ends lost 4 bases and 2 bases respectively, with 13 bases between them. CDR3 size: 15 residues. The CDR3 here is CASSRGVGFTDTQYF. CDR3 bases: TGTGCCAGTAGTAGGGGGGTTGGGTTCACAGATACGCAGTATTTT.

J is TRBJ2-1 and V is TRBV6-6; D gene unclear. The germline V gene encodes CDR1 MNHNY and CDR2 SVGAGI (reference sequence). This CDR3 is built from 15 residues. V was pared by 0 bases and J by 5 bases, with 11 bases between. The CDR3: CASSYSIVLDNEQFF. In DNA, the CDR3 is TGTGCCAGCAGTTACTCGATTGTACTCGACAATGAGCAGTTCTTC.